This is a list of T cell receptor beta chains from one sample in a study of glioma-infiltrating T cells. MiXCR, applied by TCRdb to the multiplex PCR reads, yields one record per CDR3 protein. The data hold 400,000 or so distinct CDR3 sequences, with roughly two fifths observed a single time. The sample comprised glioma tissue, nonneoplastic brain tissue, or PBMCs (not recorded which). Receptor source: a human donor with low-grade glioma or glioblastoma, undergoing nonglioma brain surgery, or in good health (not recorded which). Both conserved end residues are part of each CDR3. Fields, in order: V gene, D gene, CDR3 length, clone size, J gene, CDR3 DNA, CDR3 protein. A D gene is named only where the DNA matches it firmly. Some rows have no size entry. The others give once, few or many, or a class for an expanded clone.

V: TRBV7-9
D: -
length: 17
size: -
J: TRBJ2-7
DNA: TGTGCCAGCAGCTTAGACACAGCTTACGGTTTCTCCTACGAGCAGTACTTT
CDR3: CASSLDTAYGFSYEQYF

V: TRBV20-1
D: -
length: 16
size: few
J: TRBJ2-2
DNA: TGCAGTGCTAGAGATTTCGTCGCTGCCAGCACCGGGGAGCTGTTTTTT
CDR3: CSARDFVAASTGELFF

V: TRBV20-1
D: TRBD2
length: 17
size: -
J: TRBJ2-2
DNA: TGCGGTGCTAGAGATTCTAGCGGGAGACGTAGGACCGGGGGGTTGTTTTTT
CDR3: CGARDSSGRRRTGGLFF

V: TRBV19
D: -
length: 14
size: -
J: TRBJ2-3
DNA: TGTGCCAGTACAAGTGCGGAAAGCACAGATACGCAGTATTTT
CDR3: CASTSAESTDTQYF

V: TRBV5-5
D: -
length: 14
size: -
J: TRBJ2-1
DNA: TGCGCCAGCAGCCGTACGGGGGTCCTCGATGAGCAGTTCTTC
CDR3: CASSRTGVLDEQFF

V: TRBV15
D: -
length: 17
size: many
J: TRBJ1-5
DNA: TGTGCCACCAGCAGAGCCAAGACGACGGCTTACAATCAGCCCCAGCATTTT
CDR3: CATSRAKTTAYNQPQHF

V: TRBV28
D: -
length: 11
size: few
J: TRBJ2-7
DNA: TGTGCCAGTTCCTGGGGGGTCGAGCAGTACTTC
CDR3: CASSWGVEQYF

V: TRBV12-3/TRBV12-4
D: -
length: 14
size: few
J: TRBJ2-3
DNA: TGTGCCAGCAAGGGAGCCGGACGCACAGATACGCAGTATTTT
CDR3: CASKGAGRTDTQYF

V: TRBV11-2
D: -
length: 16
size: few
J: TRBJ2-1
DNA: TGTGCCAGCAGCAACCAGAGGGCGAGCTCCTACAATGAGCAGTTCTTC
CDR3: CASSNQRASSYNEQFF

V: TRBV20-1
D: -
length: 16
size: many
J: TRBJ1-1
DNA: TGCAGTGCGCATGGCCCGACAGGTAGGGCCAACACTGAAGCTTTCTTT
CDR3: CSAHGPTGRANTEAFF

V: TRBV27
D: TRBD1
length: 14
size: many
J: TRBJ1-2
DNA: TGTGCCAGCAGCCGACAGGGCCGGTTTTATGGCTACACCTTC
CDR3: CASSRQGRFYGYTF

V: TRBV28
D: TRBD2
length: 13
size: many
J: TRBJ2-3
DNA: TGTGCCAGCATAGCGGGAGGGCCAGATACGCAGTATTTT
CDR3: CASIAGGPDTQYF

V: TRBV15
D: TRBD1
length: 16
size: few
J: TRBJ2-1
DNA: TGTGCCACCAGCCCGACCCTCGGACAGGAATGGAATGAGCAGTTCTTC
CDR3: CATSPTLGQEWNEQFF

V: TRBV3-1
D: TRBD2
length: 16
size: -
J: TRBJ2-4
DNA: TGTGCCAGCAGCCAAGAGGCGGGAGGGCCTTTTGACATTCAGTACTTC
CDR3: CASSQEAGGPFDIQYF

V: TRBV6-2/TRBV6-3
D: -
length: 12
size: many
J: TRBJ2-1
DNA: TGTGCCAGCAGAGGACTGTACAATGAGCAGTTCTTC
CDR3: CASRGLYNEQFF

V: TRBV6-2/TRBV6-3
D: TRBD2
length: 15
size: few
J: TRBJ2-1
DNA: TGTGCCAGCAGTTACTTAGCGGGAGGCATCGATGAGCAGTTCTTC
CDR3: CASSYLAGGIDEQFF

V: TRBV6-2/TRBV6-3
D: -
length: 16
size: many
J: TRBJ2-1
DNA: TGTGCCAGCAGTTCCTTGGAGGACCCGTCCTACAATGAGCAGTTCTTC
CDR3: CASSSLEDPSYNEQFF

V: TRBV27
D: -
length: 14
size: many
J: TRBJ2-1
DNA: TGTGCCAGCAGCCGGAGGACAGACCCCAATGAGCAGTTCTTC
CDR3: CASSRRTDPNEQFF

V: TRBV7-2
D: TRBD2
length: 15
size: -
J: TRBJ2-7
DNA: TGTGCCAGCAGCTTGGCAGCGGGACTCGCCTACGAGCAGTACTTC
CDR3: CASSLAAGLAYEQYF

V: TRBV28
D: TRBD1
length: 14
size: many
J: TRBJ1-2
DNA: TGTGCCAGCAGTACCAGGGGGCGCAACTATGGCTACACCTTC
CDR3: CASSTRGRNYGYTF

V: TRBV28
D: -
length: 11
size: many
J: TRBJ1-1
DNA: TGTGCCAGCAGGTCTGACACTGAAGCTTTCTTT
CDR3: CASRSDTEAFF

V: TRBV28
D: -
length: 14
size: many
J: TRBJ1-1
DNA: TGTGCCAGCATTTCATTGACGGTACCAACTGAAGCTTTCTTT
CDR3: CASISLTVPTEAFF

V: TRBV20-1
D: -
length: 16
size: -
J: TRBJ2-1
DNA: TGCAGTGCCGTGGCAGAGACACATGGTTGGGACAATGAGCAGTTCTTC
CDR3: CSAVAETHGWDNEQFF

V: TRBV13
D: -
length: 12
size: -
J: TRBJ2-7
DNA: TGTGCCAGCGGGTCGGGCTCCTACGAGCAGTACTTC
CDR3: CASGSGSYEQYF

V: TRBV12-3/TRBV12-4
D: -
length: 15
size: -
J: TRBJ2-5
DNA: TGTGCCAATGGCCCCGGGACTTACTCACAAGAGACCCAGTACTTC
CDR3: CANGPGTYSQETQYF

V: TRBV6-1
D: TRBD1
length: 15
size: many
J: TRBJ2-7
DNA: TGTGCCAGCAGGATCGACAGGGGACCCGCCTACGAGCAGTACTTC
CDR3: CASRIDRGPAYEQYF

V: TRBV24-1
D: -
length: 13
size: -
J: TRBJ1-1
DNA: TGTGCCGCCAGTGATAAGGGAGGGACTGAAGCTTTCTTT
CDR3: CAASDKGGTEAFF

V: TRBV20-1
D: -
length: 15
size: -
J: TRBJ2-1
DNA: TGCAGTGCTAGACTAATTGGATCTTCCTACAATGAGCAGTTCTTC
CDR3: CSARLIGSSYNEQFF

V: TRBV9
D: -
length: 15
size: -
J: TRBJ2-7
DNA: TGTGCCAGCTGCGTAGGATTTCGGAGCTCCTACGAGCAGTACTTC
CDR3: CASCVGFRSSYEQYF

V: TRBV6-2/TRBV6-3
D: -
length: 14
size: many
J: TRBJ2-7
DNA: TGTGCCAGCAGTCTTCACAGGGATCTCTACGAGCAGTACTTC
CDR3: CASSLHRDLYEQYF

V: TRBV27
D: TRBD1
length: 13
size: many
J: TRBJ1-2
DNA: TGTGCCAGCAGTCTCCAGGGGGCTGCTGGCTACACCTTC
CDR3: CASSLQGAAGYTF

V: TRBV7-3
D: -
length: 14
size: -
J: TRBJ2-2
DNA: TGTGCCAGCAGTTTACTGTTGAACACCGGGGAGCTGTTTTTT
CDR3: CASSLLLNTGELFF

V: TRBV11-2
D: TRBD1
length: 16
size: -
J: TRBJ1-5
DNA: TGTGCCAGCTCGCACGGGACAGGGGATAGCAATCAGCCCCAGCATTTT
CDR3: CASSHGTGDSNQPQHF

V: TRBV20-1
D: TRBD1
length: 14
size: many
J: TRBJ1-1
DNA: TGCAGTGCTATTACAGGGGATGGGAACACTGAAGCTTTCTTT
CDR3: CSAITGDGNTEAFF

V: TRBV7-2
D: -
length: 15
size: many
J: TRBJ1-2
DNA: TGTGCCAGCAGCTTTGGTGTCGAGGGAGGCTATGGCTACACCTTC
CDR3: CASSFGVEGGYGYTF

V: TRBV20-1
D: -
length: 16
size: few
J: TRBJ1-2
DNA: TGCAGTGCTAGAGGAGGACGGGGGAACCTTAACTATGGCTACACCTTC
CDR3: CSARGGRGNLNYGYTF

V: TRBV7-9
D: TRBD1
length: 15
size: -
J: TRBJ2-7
DNA: TGTGCCAGCAGCCCACGCAGGACAGGGCCCTACGAGCAGTACTTC
CDR3: CASSPRRTGPYEQYF

V: TRBV20-1
D: -
length: 14
size: -
J: TRBJ2-3
DNA: TGCAGTGCTAGAGAGCGGAGGGTCACAGATACGCAGAATTTT
CDR3: CSARERRVTDTQNF

V: TRBV7-2
D: -
length: 14
size: few
J: TRBJ1-3
DNA: TGTGCCAGCAGCCCAGGGATCTCTGGAAACACCATATATTTT
CDR3: CASSPGISGNTIYF

V: TRBV7-8
D: -
length: 16
size: -
J: TRBJ1-2
DNA: TGTGCCAGCAGCACTCCACAAGGGACGGGGAATTATGGCTACACCTTC
CDR3: CASSTPQGTGNYGYTF

V: TRBV6-2/TRBV6-3
D: -
length: 13
size: many
J: TRBJ2-7
DNA: TGTGCCAGCAGTCGGGACTTAACCTACGAGCAGTACTTC
CDR3: CASSRDLTYEQYF

V: TRBV19
D: -
length: 13
size: few
J: TRBJ2-1
DNA: TGTGCCAGTAGTATAGAGGGGGACAATGAGCAGTTCTTC
CDR3: CASSIEGDNEQFF

V: TRBV20-1
D: -
length: 16
size: many
J: TRBJ1-3
DNA: TGCAGTGCTAGATCCTCCACGGCATACGAGGGAAACACCATATATTTT
CDR3: CSARSSTAYEGNTIYF

V: TRBV2
D: -
length: 16
size: -
J: TRBJ2-1
DNA: TGTGCCAGCAGTGATGTTGAGAGGCCCTCCTACAATGAGCAGTTCTTC
CDR3: CASSDVERPSYNEQFF